This T cell receptor (beta chain) came from a study of T cells in Graves' hyperthyroidism and ophthalmopathy. Diagnoses rested on clinical symptoms, serum thyroxine and TRAb, thyroid ultrasound and orbital computed tomography. Amplified TCR beta CDR3 regions derived from RNA transcripts. The study used the HTBI primer set for a first-round RT-PCR of the TCR CDR3. Via MiXCR, TCRdb re-called the multiplex PCR reads, giving one row per CDR3 protein. The sample records some 380,000 distinct CDR3 sequences, roughly 12% being singletons. In its sample, this clonotype was seen a few times. The source of this sequence is a man aged 30 to 45 with Graves' hyperthyroidism that later progressed to Graves' ophthalmopathy. The specimen was blood.

The CDR3: CASSVGQGQSSPLHF. The CDR3 region has the DNA TGTGCCAGCAGTGTAGGTCAGGGGCAAAGTTCACCCCTCCACTTT. V is TRBV2 and J is TRBJ1-6, with D possibly being TRBD1 (6 bases). Germline V lookup: CDR1 SNHLY, CDR2 FYNNEI. Trimming cost V 4 bases and J 9 bases, with 16 bases left between them. This CDR3 has 15 amino acids.